The TCR beta chain described here comes from a study of neoadjuvant nivolumab and ipilimumab in lung cancer. As for the study in general: The combination arm added day-1 ipilimumab 1 mg/kg to nivolumab 3 mg/kg on days 1, 15, 29. Findings and caveats of the study: Only two of four nivolumab-treated tumors gained richness and clonality by surgery. TCR richness and clonality were higher in tumors than adjacent uninvolved lung.

Profiling relied on immunoSEQ multiplex PCR, and the TCRdb table lists in-frame clones only, not all of them. The repertoire holds about 20,000 clones, with roughly three quarters as singletons. As for this clone: The antigen is not known.

The CDR3 loop spans 13 amino acids. Germline CDR1 and CDR2: SGHNT and YYREEE (reference sequence). V was clipped by 5 bases and J by 4 bases, with 9 bases between them. The TCR originated in an adult with non-small cell lung cancer. This specimen consisted of tumor tissue, obtained after neoadjuvant nivolumab, alone or with ipilimumab, at or shortly before surgery. The chain uses TRBV5-4 and TRBJ2-2; no definite D call. The CDR3 sequence: CASSRDTTGELFF. The CDR3 region has the DNA TGTGCCAGCAGTCGTGACACCACCGGGGAGCTGTTTTTT. The full variable domain, in which reference TRBV5-4 and TRBJ2-2 provide the parts outside the CDR3, is ETGVTQSPTHLIKTRGQQVTLRCSSQSGHNTVSWYQQALGQGPQFIFQYYREEENGRGNFPPRFSGLQFPNYSSELNVNALELDDSALYLCASSRDTTGELFFGEGSRLTVL.